One sample yielded the 24 T cell receptor beta chains listed below, sequenced in a study of beta chain features in type 1 diabetes. Study-level points and caveats: All four CD4+ subsets from Type 1 diabetes patients carried moderately but significantly shorter TCRB CDR3s.

For these receptors, no antigen is known. TCRB transcripts that were expressed got sequenced, as all of the isolated RNA had been reverse transcribed. TCRdb's table, derived via immunoSEQ multiplex PCR, lists solely in-frame clones and lacks some. Seen here are some 640,000 clones, about 14% observed once, and the top ten hold 0.03% to 0.04%. Sequenced: naive CD4+ T cells from blood. The receptors stem from a man between 18 and 35 years old with type 1 diabetes.

The V gene is TRBV29-1, the J gene TRBJ1-4; 10 nucleotides line up with TRBD1. Looked up from germline, CDR1 is SQVTM and CDR2 is ANQGSEA. This CDR3 has 18 residues. The V segment lost 5 bases and the J segment 1 base; nucleotides outside the gene matches: 13. The CDR3 DNA reads as TGCAGCGTTCCCAACCGCCGCGACAGGGGGCAAACTAATGAAAAACTGTTTTTT. This translates into CSVPNRRDRGQTNEKLFF.

The J gene is TRBJ1-1, the V gene TRBV27; perhaps TRBD1 as D (6 bases). Trimming left V 5 bases short and J 0 bases short, with 19 bases between. This CDR3 region has 17 residues. The germline V gene encodes CDR1 MNHEY and CDR2 SMNVEV (reference sequence). CDR3 DNA: TGTGCCAGCAGTCCACGACAGGACATAACCATGAACACTGAAGCTTTCTTT. Translated: CASSPRQDITMNTEAFF.

V usage is TRBV6-1 and J usage is TRBJ2-1, with a tentative D call TRBD2 (5 bases). Trimming removed 6 bases from V and 10 bases from J, with 13 bases in between. The CDR3 has 12 amino acids. The V gene's germline CDR1 is MNHNS and CDR2 SASEGT. The CDR3, as DNA: TGTGCCAGCAGCTCCCGGGAAAACGAGCAGTTCTTC. This translates into CASSSRENEQFF.

The sample holds a few counts of this clone. The chain is built from TRBV4-1 and TRBJ2-4; D is uncertain. Trimming took off 0 bases at V and 1 base at J, with 16 bases between the two ends. The CDR3 is 18 amino acids. Germline CDR1 reads MGHRA; CDR2 reads YSYEKL. The chain's CDR3 is CASSQDPPRLRAKNIQYF. For the CDR3, the DNA is TGCGCCAGCAGCCAAGATCCCCCCAGGTTGAGGGCCAAAAACATTCAGTACTTC.

Only a few counts were recorded for this clone. The chain uses TRBV5-1 and TRBJ2-2; tentatively, D is TRBD2 (5 bases). The CDR3 runs to 14 residues. Germline CDR1 SGHRS, CDR2 YFSETQ. V gave up 0 bases and J gave up 5 bases, with 8 bases separating them. DNA of the CDR3: TGCGCCAGCAGCTTGGATAGCGTTACCGGGGAGCTGTTTTTT. Amino acids: CASSLDSVTGELFF.

This clone has a handful of counts. V gene TRBV5-8 combines with J gene TRBJ2-1; 7 nucleotides match TRBD1. The CDR3 has 14 residues. V was pared by 6 bases and J by 0 bases, with 3 bases of the junction left unmatched. Germline-derived CDR1 and CDR2 are SGHTS and YDEGEE. Here the CDR3 reads CASTWDSSYNEQFF. CDR3 nucleotides: TGTGCCAGCACCTGGGACAGCTCCTACAATGAGCAGTTCTTC.

This clone was seen only a few times. The CDR3 bases are TGTGCCAGCAGCTTAGCGGGAGGGGCCAAAAACATTCAGTACTTC. Protein sequence: CASSLAGGAKNIQYF. The chain uses TRBV5-6 and TRBJ2-4, with TRBD2 matching over 10 bases. Germline trimming cut 2 bases from V and 1 base from J; bases unmatched to any gene: 0. The CDR3 is 15 amino acids. Germline assignment: CDR1 SGHDT and CDR2 YYEEEE.

This clone was picked up a small number of times. The chain is built from TRBV10-3 and TRBJ2-3; no clear D gene. CDR1 ENHRY and CDR2 SYGVKD come from the germline V gene. The CDR3 extends over 16 amino acids. V was shortened by 0 bases and J by 2 bases, with 12 bases between the two germline ends. The CDR3 DNA sequence: TGTGCCATCAGTGAGTCCAGCCACAGTCTCACAGATACGCAGTATTTT. Its protein is CAISESSHSLTDTQYF.

This clone was counted ten times or more. Other nucleotide sequences from this sample produce the same CDR3. This CDR3 reads CASSVDNEQFF. The CDR3 DNA is TGTGCCAGCAGCGTAGATAATGAGCAGTTCTTC. This chain uses TRBV9 with TRBJ2-1, with unresolved D. Germline V gene data show CDR1 as SGDLS and CDR2 as YYNGEE. V was pared by 0 bases and J by 7 bases, with 2 bases between. There are 11 residues in the CDR3.

The chain recombines TRBV19 with TRBJ2-5, with D perhaps matching TRBD1 or TRBD2 (5 bases each). Germline values: CDR1 LNHDA, CDR2 SQIVND (reference sequence). V lost 5 bases, J lost 4 bases, and 14 bases lay in between. The CDR3 runs 14 residues. The CDR3 sequence: CASSQVEGLETQYF. As DNA, the CDR3 is TGTGCCAGTAGTCAGGTAGAGGGGTTAGAGACCCAGTACTTC.

The chain is built from TRBV12-5 and TRBJ2-5; no definite D call. This CDR3 is 16 amino acids long. Trimming pared 6 bases from V and 4 bases from J, leaving 21 bases between. In germline, CDR1 is LGHNT, CDR2 FRNRAP. The CDR3 here is CASGRARVGSAETQYF. CDR3 DNA sequence: TGTGCTAGTGGCCGTGCTCGAGTGGGGTCGGCAGAGACCCAGTACTTC.

The CDR3 sequence is CASSATWKDQPQHF. The CDR3 nucleotides read TGTGCCAGCAGCGCCACTTGGAAGGATCAGCCCCAGCATTTT. The genes are TRBV9 and TRBJ1-5; no clear D gene. This CDR3 is built from 14 residues. Germline values: CDR1 SGDLS, CDR2 YYNGEE. The V end lost 3 bases, the J end lost 5 bases, and 12 bases lay between the germline ends.

The table lists this clone with a few counts. V gene TRBV28 combines with J gene TRBJ2-3; D remains ambiguous. Trimming stripped 2 bases from V and 1 base from J, with 10 bases between. The CDR3 is made up of 15 amino acids. Germline V gene data show CDR1 as MDHEN and CDR2 as SYDVKM. The CDR3 is CASSLHMFGTDTQYF. The CDR3 DNA reads TGTGCCAGCAGTTTACACATGTTTGGCACAGATACGCAGTATTTT.

This clone was detected only a few times. The gene calls are TRBV28 and TRBJ1-4; no definite D call. In germline, CDR1 is MDHEN, CDR2 SYDVKM. V was trimmed by 2 bases and J by 6 bases, leaving 13 bases between them. The CDR3 loop spans 15 amino acids. Here the CDR3 DNA reads TGTGCCAGCAGTTTAAAGTGGCCCGGGGATGAAAAACTGTTTTTT. Amino acids: CASSLKWPGDEKLFF.

This clone has more than one count but fewer than ten. The chain recombines TRBV5-1 with TRBJ2-3; 8 positions agree with TRBD1. Germline V gene lookup returns CDR1 SGHRS and CDR2 YFSETQ. Trimming took 4 bases from V and 1 from J; bases not matched to a gene: 2. The CDR3 is 14 residues long. This CDR3 is CASSADRGTDTQYF. In nucleotides, the CDR3 is TGCGCCAGCAGCGCGGACAGGGGCACAGATACGCAGTATTTT.

The genes are TRBV5-6 and TRBJ1-4; D not certain. CDR1 is SGHDT and CDR2 is YYEEEE in the germline V gene. This CDR3 is 13 amino acids long. Trimming removed 4 bases from V and 11 bases from J, with 15 bases in between. The CDR3 is CASSPFSREKLFF. In DNA, the CDR3 is TGTGCCAGCAGCCCTTTCTCTAGAGAGAAACTGTTTTTT.

The chain is built from TRBV6-5 and TRBJ1-2; maybe TRBD1 (6 bases). This CDR3 has 13 amino acids. Germline values: CDR1 MNHEY, CDR2 SVGAGI. V was clipped by 6 bases and J by 6 bases, with 14 bases between them. The CDR3 sequence: CASRPRGGDGYTF. The CDR3 bases are TGTGCCAGCAGACCCAGGGGAGGAGATGGCTACACCTTC.

Regarding this clone: Other DNA sequences in the sample encode the same CDR3. The chain has TRBV7-9 and TRBJ2-7; no reliable D call. The CDR3 length is 11 residues. Germline-derived CDR1 and CDR2 are SEHNR and FQNEAQ (reference sequence). The V end lost 1 base, the J end lost 5 bases, and 3 bases lay between the germline ends. The CDR3 nucleotides read TGTGCCAGCAGCTTAGAAAACGAGCAGTACTTC. This translates into CASSLENEQYF.

This clone turned up a few times. The CDR3 region has the DNA TGTGCCAGCAGGGACCACGGGACAGGTTTGAATGAGCAGTTCTTC. It codes for CASRDHGTGLNEQFF. The chain is built from TRBV14 and TRBJ2-1, with 8 bases matching TRBD1. V dropped 6 bases and J dropped 7; count of bases not matched to a gene: 11. The germline CDR1 and CDR2 sequences are SGHDN and FVKESK. This CDR3 comprises 15 residues.

In this sample, this clone turned up a few times. The rearrangement links TRBV7-9 to TRBJ2-5; TRBD1 aligns across 8 bases. CDR1 is SEHNR, CDR2 FQNEAQ, per germline (reference sequence). There are 15 residues in the CDR3. The V and J ends lost 2 bases and 5 bases, in that order; junction bases with no gene match: 7. The CDR3: CASSLRQGARETQYF. CDR3 nucleotide sequence: TGTGCCAGCAGCTTAAGGCAGGGGGCTAGGGAGACCCAGTACTTC.

The rearrangement links TRBV10-3 to TRBJ1-5; TRBD1 aligns across 7 bases. The trim removed 3 bases at V and 0 bases at J, leaving 5 bases unmatched. Germline CDR1 reads ENHRY; CDR2 reads SYGVKD. The length of the CDR3 is 16 residues. The DNA for the CDR3 is TGTGCCATCAGTGATCTACAGGGGAGTAGCAATCAGCCCCAGCATTTT. Translating it yields CAISDLQGSSNQPQHF.

J is TRBJ1-2 and V is TRBV9, with 9 nucleotides matching TRBD1. The germline V gene encodes CDR1 SGDLS and CDR2 YYNGEE. The CDR3 runs 14 residues. Germline trimming cut 4 bases from V and 5 bases from J; bases unmatched to any gene: 6. DNA of the CDR3: TGTGCCAGCAGCTATTCAGGGACAGGGTATGGCTACACCTTC. Translated: CASSYSGTGYGYTF.

This clone was counted between two and nine times. The chain employs TRBV28 and TRBJ1-6; D is unclear. This CDR3 region has 14 residues. Germline-derived CDR1 and CDR2 are MDHEN and SYDVKM. Trimming shortened V by 5 bases and J by 7 bases, and 12 bases separated the two germline ends. The CDR3 bases are TGTGCCAGCAGTACGGCAGGTCGAAATTCACCCCTCCACTTT. Its translation: CASSTAGRNSPLHF. Based on the CDR3 plus reference TRBV28 and TRBJ1-6, the full variable domain is DVKVTQSSRYLVKRTGEKVFLECVQDMDHENMFWYRQDPGLGLRLIYFSYDVKMKEKGDIPEGYSVSREKKERFSLILESASTNQTSMYLCASSTAGRNSPLHFGNGTRLTVT.

This clone was found a few times. J is TRBJ1-2 and V is TRBV6-6, with D maybe TRBD1 (6 bases). V was cut by 8 bases and J by 9 bases, with 19 bases left in between. CDR3 length equals 13 residues. The germline V gene encodes CDR1 MNHNY and CDR2 SVGAGI (reference sequence). DNA for the CDR3: TGTGCCAGCCGGAACAGGGAGGAGGCAAGCTACACCTTC. Translation: CASRNREEASYTF.